Shown below are 21 T cell receptor beta chains from a single sample sequenced in a study of T cells in Graves' hyperthyroidism and ophthalmopathy. The CDR3 regions of TCR beta were amplified from RNA transcripts. First-round RT-PCR of the TCR CDR3 relied on the HTBI primer set. TCRdb reprocessed the multiplex PCR reads with MiXCR, giving one entry per CDR3 protein. The repertoire holds over 450,000 distinct CDR3 sequences, with 15% to 20% as singletons. The material sequenced was blood. These receptors all come from a woman aged 18-29 years with Graves' ophthalmopathy.

Many counts were recorded for this clonotype. The chain joins TRBV6-2 or TRBV6-3 to TRBJ2-3; 8 bases map to TRBD2. Germline V gives CDR1 MNHEY, CDR2 SVGEGT. This CDR3 has 16 amino acids. J lost 6 bases, V lost 2 bases, and 10 bases had no gene match. CDR3 DNA sequence: TGTGCCAGCAGTTACGGGACGGGGGGGCCAGCGGATACGCAGTATTTT. Translating it yields CASSYGTGGPADTQYF.

At least ten counts were recorded for this clonotype. The V and J genes are TRBV3-1 and TRBJ1-2, with TRBD1 matching over 7 bases. Per the germline V gene, CDR1 is LGHDT and CDR2 is YNNKEL (reference sequence). There are 18 residues in the CDR3. V dropped 9 bases and J dropped 7; count of bases not matched to a gene: 26. The CDR3 loop is CASQKAGTEAANRRGYTF. The CDR3 DNA sequence: TGTGCCAGTCAGAAGGCCGGGACAGAAGCGGCGAATCGACGTGGCTACACCTTC.

This chain links TRBV5-4 with TRBJ2-3; TRBD1 matches at 9 bases. Looked up from germline, CDR1 is SGHNT and CDR2 is YYREEE (reference sequence). This CDR3 has 17 residues. With V trimmed by 4 bases and J by 2 bases, 11 bases remained unmatched. CDR3 amino acids: CASSLYYRDRVTDTQYF. CDR3 nucleotide sequence: TGTGCCAGCAGCCTATATTACCGGGACAGGGTCACAGATACGCAGTATTTT.

This clonotype appeared many times. This rearrangement joins TRBV7-9 to TRBJ2-3; 11 bases line up with TRBD2. The junction had 10 bases not matched to a gene; V was cut back by 1 base and J by 1 base. CDR1 and CDR2 from the germline V gene are SEHNR and FQNEAQ (reference sequence). The CDR3 length is 19 residues. The CDR3 is CASSLVGTSGPSGTDTQYF. CDR3 in DNA: TGTGCCAGCAGCTTAGTCGGGACTAGCGGTCCAAGCGGCACAGATACGCAGTATTTT.

The chain combines TRBV19 with TRBJ2-5; D is perhaps TRBD2 (5 bases). Trimming took off 1 base at V and 4 bases at J, with 25 bases between the two ends. The CDR3 spans 19 residues. Germline V gene lookup returns CDR1 LNHDA and CDR2 SQIVND (reference sequence). The CDR3 DNA is TGTGCCAGTAGTATAGCTGCGTTGAACAGCCTGTACCGGGGAGAGACCCAGTACTTC. Its protein product is CASSIAALNSLYRGETQYF.

In its sample, this clonotype was seen many times. The V and J genes are TRBV12-3 or TRBV12-4 and TRBJ2-2; TRBD1 is a possible D gene (5 bases). This CDR3 is built from 14 residues. V was trimmed by 6 bases and J by 2 bases, leaving 10 bases between them. The CDR3 DNA sequence: TGTGCCAGCAGGGACAAGAAAAACACCGGGGAGCTGTTTTTT. This translates into CASRDKKNTGELFF.

This clonotype has a count of ten or more. V usage is TRBV3-1 and J usage is TRBJ1-4, with D possibly being TRBD1 (5 bases). CDR3 length equals 16 residues. Trimming removed 1 base from V and 2 bases from J, with 11 bases in between. Per the germline V gene, CDR1 is LGHDT and CDR2 is YNNKEL (reference sequence). The CDR3 reads CASSQGLWGTNEKLFF. The CDR3 region has the DNA TGTGCCAGCAGCCAAGGATTGTGGGGGACTAATGAAAAACTGTTTTTT.

The table lists this clonotype with many counts. This chain uses TRBV28 with TRBJ1-4; D call uncertain. Germline CDR1 MDHEN, CDR2 SYDVKM. V shed 2 bases and J shed 7 bases, with 5 bases lying between them. There are 12 residues in the CDR3. This CDR3 reads CASSLRVEKLFF. CDR3 coding DNA: TGTGCCAGCAGTTTAAGGGTTGAAAAACTGTTTTTT.

CDR3 sequence: CASGLTGPYGYTF. Here the CDR3 DNA reads TGTGCCAGTGGCCTGACAGGACCCTATGGCTACACCTTC. The chain combines TRBV19 with TRBJ1-2; possibly TRBD1 for D (6 bases). Germline V lookup: CDR1 LNHDA, CDR2 SQIVND (reference sequence). The CDR3 has 13 residues. The V and J ends lost 8 bases and 4 bases respectively, with 14 bases between them.

This clonotype was detected only a few times. The chain combines TRBV10-3 with TRBJ2-6; D is undetermined. The CDR3 consists of 12 residues. Trimming pared 4 bases from V and 4 bases from J, leaving 2 bases between. Per the germline V gene, CDR1 is ENHRY and CDR2 is SYGVKD. Here the CDR3 reads CAISAGANVLTF. CDR3 coding DNA: TGTGCCATCAGTGCCGGGGCCAACGTCCTGACTTTC.

This clonotype was seen only a few times. This chain connects TRBV19 to TRBJ2-7; the D gene is possibly TRBD2 (6 bases). V gave up 5 bases and J gave up 3 bases, with 17 bases separating them. Germline V gene sequence: CDR1 LNHDA, CDR2 SQIVND (reference sequence). There are 15 residues in the CDR3. The CDR3 region is CASSLKAGPDYEQYF. DNA for the CDR3: TGTGCCAGTAGTCTAAAAGCGGGCCCAGACTACGAGCAGTACTTC.

V is TRBV2 and J is TRBJ1-1; TRBD1 matches at 9 bases. Germline CDR1 and CDR2: SNHLY and FYNNEI. The V and J ends lost 7 bases and 3 bases, in that order; junction bases with no gene match: 12. CDR3 length: 16 residues. The CDR3 is CASTGGTGSSDTEAFF. CDR3 DNA sequence: TGTGCCAGCACGGGCGGGACAGGGTCGTCGGACACTGAAGCTTTCTTT.

CDR3 sequence: CASSARDGTYEQYF. The DNA of the CDR3 is TGTGCCAGCAGCGCCCGGGACGGTACCTACGAGCAGTACTTC. The chain recombines TRBV5-5 with TRBJ2-7; tentatively, D is TRBD1 or TRBD2 (5 bases each). The CDR3 is made up of 14 amino acids. Germline V lookup: CDR1 SGHKS, CDR2 YYEKEE (reference sequence). V lost 4 bases and J lost 2, with 13 bases in between.

This clonotype appeared a few times. The chain joins TRBV20-1 to TRBJ2-2; D tentatively reads TRBD1 or TRBD2 (6 bases each). Between the trimmed V and J ends, which lost 6 bases and 7 bases, there was a span of 18 bases. This CDR3 comprises 14 residues. From germline, CDR1 is DFQATT and CDR2 SNEGSKA (reference sequence). The CDR3 reads CSAAPDEGGGELFF. CDR3 coding DNA: TGCAGTGCGGCCCCGGACGAGGGGGGCGGGGAGCTGTTTTTT.

This clonotype was counted ten times or more. The rearrangement joins TRBV10-3 to TRBJ2-6; 7 nucleotides line up with TRBD1. The CDR3 covers 19 residues. CDR1 is ENHRY and CDR2 is SYGVKD in the germline V gene. The CDR3 DNA sequence: TGTGCTACTCCCCGGGACAGCGAGGGGTCCGACTCTGGGGCCAACGTCCTGACTTTC. This codes for CATPRDSEGSDSGANVLTF.

This clonotype was observed at least ten times. This rearrangement joins TRBV7-2 to TRBJ1-5; D is ambiguous. This CDR3 contains 13 residues. V lost 2 bases, J lost 1 base, and 3 bases lay in between. Germline CDR1 is SGHTA and CDR2 is FQGNSA. CDR3 DNA sequence: TGTGCCAGCAGCTTAACAAGCAATCAGCCCCAGCATTTT. Encoded protein: CASSLTSNQPQHF.

This clonotype was counted ten times or more. V is TRBV18 and J is TRBJ2-3; 7 bases match TRBD2. Trimming at V came to 2 bases and at J to 5 bases, leaving 7 bases not matched to a gene. The CDR3 has 15 residues. Germline V gene lookup returns CDR1 KGHSH and CDR2 LQKENI. CDR3 in DNA: TGTGCCAGCTCACCAAAGCGGGGAGCCATAGATACGCAGTATTTT. Residues: CASSPKRGAIDTQYF.

V is TRBV4-1 and J is TRBJ1-5; the D is unclear. CDR1 MGHRA and CDR2 YSYEKL come from the germline V gene. This CDR3 has 17 residues. Trimming took off 1 base at V and 0 bases at J, with 13 bases between the two ends. The CDR3 loop reads CASSQVDFQNSNQPQHF. CDR3 DNA: TGCGCCAGCAGCCAAGTTGATTTCCAAAATAGCAATCAGCCCCAGCATTTT.

At least ten counts were recorded for this clonotype. V is TRBV28 and J is TRBJ1-2; no clear D gene. There are 17 residues in the CDR3. Looked up from germline, CDR1 is MDHEN and CDR2 is SYDVKM. V lost 5 bases to trimming and J lost 3 bases, with 22 bases between them. The CDR3: CASSPYLGATAHYGYTF. CDR3 DNA: TGTGCCAGCAGTCCCTACCTGGGAGCAACCGCCCACTATGGCTACACCTTC.

This sequence joins TRBV28 and TRBJ1-6; D gene ambiguous. The length of the CDR3 is 13 residues. Germline CDR1 reads MDHEN; CDR2 reads SYDVKM. CDR3 in amino acids: CARGRVWNSPLHF. DNA for the CDR3: TGTGCTAGAGGGCGCGTTTGGAATTCACCCCTCCACTTT. Full variable domain (rest looked up from reference TRBV28 and TRBJ1-6): DVKVTQSSRYLVKRTGEKVFLECVQDMDHENMFWYRQDPGLGLRLIYFSYDVKMKEKGDIPEGYSVSREKKERFSLILESASTNQTSMYLCARGRVWNSPLHFGNGTRLTVT.

This clonotype was recorded at least ten times. This sequence joins TRBV6-1 and TRBJ2-5, with TRBD2 matching over 8 bases. V was pared by 11 bases and J by 5 bases, with 10 bases of the junction left unmatched. There are 13 residues in the CDR3. Germline lookup yields CDR1 MNHNS and CDR2 SASEGT. Written as DNA, the CDR3 is TGTGCCTCCCTCGGGGGGGGGCTGGAGACCCAGTACTTC. As protein: CASLGGGLETQYF.